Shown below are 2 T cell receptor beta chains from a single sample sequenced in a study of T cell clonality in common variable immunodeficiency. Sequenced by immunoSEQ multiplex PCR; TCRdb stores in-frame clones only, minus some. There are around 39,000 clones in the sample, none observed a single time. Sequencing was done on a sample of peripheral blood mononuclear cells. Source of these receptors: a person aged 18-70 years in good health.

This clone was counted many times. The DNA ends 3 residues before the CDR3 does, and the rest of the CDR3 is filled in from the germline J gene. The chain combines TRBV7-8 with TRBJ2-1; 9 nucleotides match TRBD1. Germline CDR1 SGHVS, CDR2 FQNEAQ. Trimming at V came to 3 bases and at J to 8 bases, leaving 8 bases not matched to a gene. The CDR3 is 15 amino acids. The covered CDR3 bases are TGTGCCAGCAGCTTTAGGACAGGGGCCGTACATGAG. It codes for CASSFRTGAVHE. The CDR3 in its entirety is CASSFRTGAVHEQFF.

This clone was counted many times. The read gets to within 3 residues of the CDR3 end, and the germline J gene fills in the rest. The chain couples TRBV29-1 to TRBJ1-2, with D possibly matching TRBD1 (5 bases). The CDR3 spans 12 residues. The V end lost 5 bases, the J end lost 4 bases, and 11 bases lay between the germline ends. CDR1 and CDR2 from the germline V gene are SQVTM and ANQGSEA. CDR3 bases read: TGCAGCGTTTCGGACATCGGCTATGGC. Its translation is CSVSDIGYG. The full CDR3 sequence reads CSVSDIGYGYTF.